This T cell receptor (beta chain) was sequenced for a study of cytomegalovirus exposure and HLA in healthy donors. The wider study: There were fewer than 500 genotyped donors. Of these, 81% fell in the genetic ancestry cluster associated with self-reported Caucasian donors.

General study points: The authors later found TCR association rates varying by HLA locus, with DRB1 most and HLA-C fewest. CMV serostatus was the only recorded immune exposure for donors. For TCR beta chains, V- and J-gene trimming was later linked to a missense DCLRE1C variant.

As to this clone: Its target is not known.

The PCR employed 60 Vbeta primers together with 13 Jbeta primers. Profiling relied on immunoSEQ multiplex PCR, and the TCRdb table lists in-frame clones only, not all of them. The table lists some 130,000 clones, around 69% of them singletons, with about 3% in the top ten. From germline, CDR1 is ENHRY and CDR2 SYGVKD. Between the trimmed V and J ends, which lost 10 bases and 4 bases, there was a span of 27 bases. This CDR3 is 17 amino acids long. Sequencing was carried out using PBMCs. This chain links TRBV10-3 with TRBJ2-3; maybe TRBD1 (5 bases). This TCR came from a human donor in good health. The CDR3 sequence: CATLPALGPRASDTQYF. The CDR3 coding sequence is TGTGCCACCCTCCCGGCCCTGGGGCCCAGGGCCTCAGATACGCAGTATTTT.